This TCR beta chain was captured by sequencing in a study of cytomegalovirus exposure and HLA in healthy donors. On the study more broadly: Previous work identified 95 million to 140 million unique TCR beta sequences from around 200 million T cells. Among several hundred genotyped donors, around 81% fell in the Caucasian-associated ancestry cluster.

The length of the CDR3 is 12 residues. Germline CDR1 and CDR2: LNHNV and YYDKDF (reference sequence). PCR was performed using 60 Vbeta and 13 Jbeta primers. TCRdb's copy holds only in-frame clones and misses some; the assay was immunoSEQ multiplex PCR. This sample has tens of thousands of clones, with 70% to 90% found just once. Findings of the study overall: Earlier analysis looked at TCR beta V segments, and most were productive about 90% or about 30% of the time. V- and J-gene trimming of TCR beta was linked (in a later analysis) to a missense DCLRE1C variant.

Regarding this clone: Its antigen is unknown. An end of the junction does not agree with germline; a read error may underlie this.

This chain joins TRBV15 and TRBJ1-2; 8 bases are a match to TRBD1. Sequenced sample: PBMCs. The clonotype was recovered from a male donor in good health and CMV-seronegative. The DNA of the CDR3 is TGTGCCACCAGCAGGCACCTCATGACAGGGGTCTTC. Translated, it gives CATSRHLMTGVF.